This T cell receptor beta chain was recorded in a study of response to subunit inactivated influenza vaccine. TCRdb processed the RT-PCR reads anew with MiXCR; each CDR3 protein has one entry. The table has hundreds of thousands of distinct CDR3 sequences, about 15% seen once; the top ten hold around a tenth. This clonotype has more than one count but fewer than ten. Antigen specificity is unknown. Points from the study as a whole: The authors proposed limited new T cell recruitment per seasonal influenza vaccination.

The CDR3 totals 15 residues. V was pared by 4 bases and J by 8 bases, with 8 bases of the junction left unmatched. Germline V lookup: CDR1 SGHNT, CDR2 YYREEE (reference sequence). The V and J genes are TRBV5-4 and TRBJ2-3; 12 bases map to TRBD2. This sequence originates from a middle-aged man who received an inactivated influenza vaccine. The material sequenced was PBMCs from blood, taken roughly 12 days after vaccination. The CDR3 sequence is CASSKLAGGDGTQYF. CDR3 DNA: TGTGCCAGCAGCAAACTAGCGGGGGGAGATGGTACGCAGTATTTT.